One sample yielded the 21 T cell receptor beta chains listed below, sequenced in a study of graft-versus-host responses after intestinal transplantation. This table comes from immunoSEQ multiplex PCR, and its TCRdb copy is limited to in-frame clones, with some not included. The profile covers around 120,000 clones, with approximately 96% appearing a single time and 3.3% taken by the ten largest. No antigens are known for them. Material: unstimulated CD8+ T cells sorted from spleen or lymph node cells, obtained before intestinal transplant. These receptors were obtained from a human donor who received an intestinal transplant.

Note on this clone: Germline and junction disagree at one end, which may indicate a read error. V usage is TRBV5-1 and J usage is TRBJ1-2, with 12 bases matching TRBD1. The CDR3 is 17 residues long. Germline V CDR1 and CDR2: SGHRS, YFSETQ. As DNA, the CDR3 is TGCGCCAGCAGCTACCACCGGGACAGGGGGCGCGATCTCCTTCTCGCCTTC. It codes for CASSYHRDRGRDLLLAF.

This clone was picked up one time. The CDR3 spells CASSLQISRGDSTNEKLFF. CDR3 coding DNA: TGTGCCAGCAGTCTACAGATTAGCCGAGGGGATTCAACTAATGAAAAACTGTTTTTT. The chain recombines TRBV28 with TRBJ1-4; D is perhaps TRBD1 (5 bases). Per germline, CDR1 MDHEN and CDR2 SYDVKM. This CDR3 is built from 19 residues. V was shortened by 5 bases and J by 0 bases, with 22 bases between the two germline ends.

The chain joins TRBV28 to TRBJ1-4; TRBD1 matches 7 bases. The V gene end was trimmed by 7 bases and the J gene end by 4 bases; junction bases not matched to a gene: 6. The CDR3 covers 14 residues. Germline assignment: CDR1 MDHEN and CDR2 SYDVKM. The CDR3 DNA reads TGTGCCAGCAAGCGGGGGACAGTTAATGAAAAACTGTTTTTT. As protein: CASKRGTVNEKLFF.

This rearrangement joins TRBV4-3 to TRBJ2-7; TRBD1 is a possible D gene (5 bases). The germline V gene encodes CDR1 LGHNA and CDR2 YSLEER. The CDR3 consists of 14 residues. Trimming cost V 0 bases and J 7 bases, with 13 bases left between them. The CDR3 sequence: CASSQDPREREQYF. CDR3 nucleotide sequence: TGCGCCAGCAGCCAAGATCCCAGGGAAAGGGAGCAGTACTTC.

The chain is built from TRBV29-1 and TRBJ2-1, with TRBD2 identical over 7 bases. The V gene's germline CDR1 is SQVTM and CDR2 ANQGSEA. Trimming cost V 3 bases and J 6 bases; bases outside gene matches: 26. CDR3 length: 20 amino acids. CDR3 sequence: CSVDWWASGIRSSTVNEQFF. CDR3 sequence (DNA): TGCAGCGTTGATTGGTGGGCTAGCGGAATTAGGTCGTCGACGGTCAATGAGCAGTTCTTC.

The CDR3 nucleotides are TGTGCCAGCAGCTTAGACGGAGCGGCCAAAAACATTCAGTACTTC. It translates to CASSLDGAAKNIQYF. This rearrangement joins TRBV7-9 to TRBJ2-4; unclear D gene. The V gene lost 1 base and the J gene lost 1 base, with 8 bases spanning the gap. Per germline, CDR1 SEHNR and CDR2 FQNEAQ (reference sequence). This CDR3 has 15 amino acids.

J is TRBJ2-1 and V is TRBV30; 7 nucleotides align to TRBD2. The germline gives CDR1 GTSNPN, CDR2 SVGIG (reference sequence). The CDR3 contains 10 residues. The CDR3 loop is CAGGWNEQFF. DNA for the CDR3: TGTGCGGGGGGGTGGAATGAGCAGTTCTTC.

J is TRBJ2-7 and V is TRBV7-8; TRBD1 aligns across 8 bases. V lost 0 bases, J lost 4 bases, and 11 bases stayed unmatched. The length of the CDR3 is 17 residues. Germline V lookup: CDR1 SGHVS, CDR2 FQNEAQ. The CDR3 here is CASSLAAGTGAVYEQYF. CDR3 coding DNA: TGTGCCAGCAGCTTAGCGGCTGGGACAGGTGCGGTTTACGAGCAGTACTTC.

J is TRBJ2-7 and V is TRBV19, with 8 positions matching TRBD1. The CDR3 spans 14 residues. The germline V gene has CDR1 LNHDA and CDR2 SQIVND (reference sequence). V lost 5 bases and J lost 5; bases outside the gene matches: 8. The DNA for the CDR3 is TGTGCCAGTAGTCCGGACAGGGTCCTGAACGAGCAGTACTTC. Translating it yields CASSPDRVLNEQYF.

Comment on this clone: Other DNA sequences in this sample translate to the same CDR3. The J gene is TRBJ2-7, the V gene TRBV15, with 7 bases that match TRBD2. J gave up 1 base and V 0 bases, and 3 bases lay outside the gene matches. CDR1 LNHNV and CDR2 YYDKDF come from the germline V gene (reference sequence). This CDR3 comprises 15 residues. CDR3 loop: CATSREGGPSYEQYF. DNA for the CDR3: TGTGCCACCAGCAGAGAGGGAGGGCCGTCCTACGAGCAGTACTTC.

This clone was seen only once. The chain couples TRBV6-5 to TRBJ2-5; D gene uncertain. The DNA end lines up better with TRBJ2-7; the J call may be wrong. This CDR3 has 13 residues. Germline V gene data show CDR1 as MNHEY and CDR2 as SVGAGI. CDR3 sequence reads: CASSYKSTYEQYF. The CDR3 DNA is TGTGCCAGCAGTTACAAGAGTACCTACGAGCAGTACTTC.

J is TRBJ2-3 and V is TRBV7-3; 7 bases agree with TRBD1. V shed 5 bases and J 2 bases; nucleotides not matched to a gene: 10. Germline loops: CDR1 SGHTA, CDR2 FQGTGA. The CDR3 has 16 amino acids. CDR3 bases: TGTGCCAGCAGCCCAGGACAGGATTTCCTCACAGATACGCAGTATTTT. Its protein product is CASSPGQDFLTDTQYF.

The chain employs TRBV12-1 and TRBJ1-5. TRBV12-1 is a known pseudogene. The CDR3 extends over 17 amino acids. This chain's CDR3 is CASSLRGGPFSNQPQHF. CDR3 nucleotides: TGTGCCAGCAGCCTCCGGGGGGGGCCATTTAGCAATCAGCCCCAGCATTTT.

The chain combines TRBV27 with TRBJ2-3, with D perhaps assigned TRBD1 or TRBD2 (6 bases each). This CDR3 has 16 residues. CDR1 and CDR2 from the germline V gene are MNHEY and SMNVEV (reference sequence). V gave up 5 bases and J gave up 4 bases, with 19 bases separating them. The CDR3 is CASSPRTPRGADTQYF. CDR3 sequence (DNA): TGTGCCAGCAGTCCGAGGACTCCAAGGGGGGCAGATACGCAGTATTTT.

V usage is TRBV30 and J usage is TRBJ2-7, with D perhaps matching TRBD1 (8 bases). The CDR3 sequence is 15 residues long. Germline CDR1 GTSNPN, CDR2 SVGIG (reference sequence). Deletions cut 3 bases from V and 2 bases from J, with 17 bases between. The CDR3 sequence is CAWSPGGGSPYEQYF. For the CDR3, the DNA is TGTGCCTGGAGCCCAGGGGGCGGGAGCCCCTACGAGCAGTACTTC.

The chain couples TRBV9 to TRBJ1-1; D may be TRBD1 (6 bases). Germline V lookup: CDR1 SGDLS, CDR2 YYNGEE. Trimming removed 3 bases at V and 4 bases at J, with 10 bases between. CDR3 length equals 13 residues. The CDR3 bases are TGTGCCAGCAGCGAGGGGGGGAGCACTGAAGCTTTCTTT. Its protein is CASSEGGSTEAFF.

The chain combines TRBV18 with TRBJ2-5; D is uncertain. The J call could be wrong; TRBJ2-7 is a better fit for the DNA end. Germline-derived CDR1 and CDR2 are KGHSH and LQKENI. The CDR3 contains 12 residues. CDR3: CASSQAATEQYF. The CDR3 bases are TGTGCCAGCTCACAGGCAGCAACCGAGCAGTACTTC.

The chain uses TRBV9 and TRBJ2-1, with TRBD2 identical over 10 bases. Trimming removed 4 bases from V and 9 bases from J; junction bases left unmatched: 10. CDR3 size: 15 residues. CDR1 is SGDLS and CDR2 is YYNGEE in the germline V gene. CDR3 in amino acids: CASSLGAGGAGEQFF. The DNA for the CDR3 is TGTGCCAGCAGCCTTGGAGCGGGAGGGGCGGGTGAGCAGTTCTTC.

This chain uses TRBV6-5 with TRBJ2-7; 8 bases agree with TRBD1. This CDR3 is built from 15 residues. Trimming removed 2 bases from V and 3 bases from J; junction bases left unmatched: 6. Germline assignment: CDR1 MNHEY and CDR2 SVGAGI. The CDR3 DNA is TGTGCCAGCAGTTACGGTCCAGGGGGCAACTACGAGCAGTACTTC. Its translation is CASSYGPGGNYEQYF.

The chain is built from TRBV12-1 and TRBJ2-7; the table's D gene call, TRBD2, was not cross checked with the DNA. TRBV12-1 is listed as a pseudogene. The CDR3 consists of 10 residues. As DNA, the CDR3 is TGTGCCAGCAGCTCCCACCCGGGTACTTTC. This codes for CASSSHPGTF.

The chain couples TRBV6-1 to TRBJ2-7; D is undetermined. Trimming shortened V by 5 bases and J by 2 bases, and 7 bases separated the two germline ends. There are 12 residues in the CDR3. Germline assignment: CDR1 MNHNS and CDR2 SASEGT. The CDR3 sequence is CASSSDTYEQYF. The DNA for the CDR3 is TGTGCCAGCAGTTCGGATACCTACGAGCAGTACTTC.